This T cell receptor beta chain was retrieved from a study of T-cell reconstitution after alpha-beta-depleted transplantation in children. This clonotype was counted only a few times. Unique molecular identifiers were used in preparing the TCRbeta library. TCRdb re-called the PCR reads through MiXCR, storing one row per CDR3 protein. The sample lists hundreds of thousands of distinct CDR3 sequences, roughly 17% occurring once. The V and J ends lost 0 bases and 0 bases respectively, with 3 bases between them. The CDR3 loop spans 14 amino acids. Germline V CDR1 and CDR2: MNHEY, SVGEGT. Here the sequenced sample was PBMCs from the stem cell graft donor, taken from the stem cell graft. The genes are TRBV6-2 or TRBV6-3 and TRBJ2-1; D not resolved. The sequence was collected from a human donor who donated a stem cell graft to a child with acute myeloid leukemia. The chain's CDR3 is CASSYSYSYNEQFF. CDR3 in DNA: TGTGCCAGCAGTTACTCTTACTCCTACAATGAGCAGTTCTTC.